Shown below are 21 T cell receptor beta chains from a single sample sequenced in a study of blood T cell repertoires in COVID-19. Produced via immunoSEQ multiplex PCR; TCRdb's table is partial and in-frame only. The sample holds under 200,000 clones, just under 80% seen once. Sequenced sample: peripheral blood. The receptors were gathered from a man in his sixties or seventies with active or convalescent COVID-19.

This clone was found a few times. The gene calls are TRBV5-1 and TRBJ2-1; 15 positions agree with TRBD2. Trimming cost V 5 bases and J 5 bases; bases outside gene matches: 8. The CDR3 length is 17 residues. The germline CDR1 and CDR2 sequences are SGHRS and YFSETQ. The CDR3 nucleotides read TGCGCCAGCAGTCTGGGACTAGCGGGGGGCCTTAACAATGAGCAGTTCTTC. It codes for CASSLGLAGGLNNEQFF. The variable domain in full, completed from reference TRBV5-1 and TRBJ2-1, reads KAGVTQTPRYLIKTRGQQVTLSCSPISGHRSVSWYQQTPGQGLQFLFEYFSETQRNKGNFPGRFSGRQFSNSRSEMNVSTLELGDSALYLCASSLGLAGGLNNEQFFGPGTRLTVL.

This clone was detected a few times. The chain combines TRBV2 with TRBJ1-2; D uncertain. Germline CDR1 and CDR2: SNHLY and FYNNEI. There are 14 residues in the CDR3. V was cut by 4 bases and J by 2 bases, with 11 bases left in between. The CDR3 is CASSVANLNYGYTF. For the CDR3, the DNA is TGTGCCAGCAGTGTAGCCAACTTAAACTATGGCTACACCTTC. Full variable domain (missing parts from reference TRBV2 and TRBJ1-2): EPEVTQTPSHQVTQMGQEVILRCVPISNHLYFYWYRQILGQKVEFLVSFYNNEISEKSEIFDDQFSVERPDGSNFTLKIRSTKLEDSAMYFCASSVANLNYGYTFGSGTRLTVV.

V usage is TRBV9 and J usage is TRBJ1-1; D uncertain. The CDR3 length is 15 residues. Germline V lookup: CDR1 SGDLS, CDR2 YYNGEE. Trimming pared 4 bases from V and 1 base from J, leaving 14 bases between. The CDR3 coding sequence is TGTGCCAGCAGCCCGCCCGAGGAGAGGAACACTGAAGCTTTCTTT. This gives the protein CASSPPEERNTEAFF.

The chain recombines TRBV4-2 with TRBJ2-5, with TRBD2 matching over 11 bases. The CDR3 has 15 amino acids. Germline CDR1 is LGHNA and CDR2 is YNFKEQ. Trimming took 3 bases from V and 5 from J; bases not matched to a gene: 5. The DNA for the CDR3 is TGTGCCAGCAGCCACGGGACTAGCGGTCCGGAGACCCAGTACTTC. Translated, it gives CASSHGTSGPETQYF.

The genes are TRBV7-3 and TRBJ2-1, with 9 bases aligning to TRBD2. Trimming cost V 3 bases and J 0 bases; bases outside gene matches: 3. CDR3 length equals 16 residues. The germline gives CDR1 SGHTA, CDR2 FQGTGA. The CDR3 region has the DNA TGTGCCAGCAGCTTGGGCGGGAGGGGCTCCTACAATGAGCAGTTCTTC. Residues: CASSLGGRGSYNEQFF.

The chain couples TRBV6-5 to TRBJ1-1; no clear D gene. Looked up from germline, CDR1 is MNHEY and CDR2 is SVGAGI. CDR3 length: 11 residues. With 10 bases removed from V and 2 bases from J, the gap between germline ends came to 8 bases. The DNA of the CDR3 is TGTGCCACCGGAGTAAACACTGAAGCTTTCTTT. Encoded protein: CATGVNTEAFF.

The CDR3 region is CASSFSRDREQYF. The CDR3 DNA reads as TGTGCCAGCAGCTTTTCCCGGGATAGGGAGCAGTACTTC. J is TRBJ2-7 and V is TRBV11-3; possible D gene TRBD2, 5 bases. The V end was cut by 3 bases, the J end by 7 bases, with 13 bases between. CDR3 length: 13 amino acids. Germline values: CDR1 SGHNT, CDR2 YENEEA.

With regard to this clone: The sample contains more than one DNA sequence encoding this CDR3. This rearrangement joins TRBV3-1 (or the pseudogene TRBV3-2) to TRBJ2-2; D gene uncertain. The ends were cut back, 1 base at V and 5 bases at J, with 8 bases in the middle. CDR3 length: 14 amino acids. CDR1 LGHDT and CDR2 YNNKEL come from the germline V gene (reference sequence). CDR3 residues: CASSQGTGTGELFF. CDR3 coding DNA: TGTGCCAGCAGCCAAGGAACCGGGACCGGGGAGCTGTTTTTT.

The J gene is TRBJ1-6, the V gene TRBV6-5, with D tentatively TRBD1 (6 bases). The CDR3 has 12 residues. Per germline, CDR1 MNHEY and CDR2 SVGAGI. V was pared by 10 bases and J by 5 bases, with 9 bases between. This chain's CDR3 is CAIYRDNSPLHF. The CDR3 nucleotides read TGTGCCATTTACAGGGATAATTCACCCCTCCACTTT.

The V and J genes are TRBV5-6 and TRBJ1-6; 7 positions agree with TRBD1. The J segment lost 7 bases and the V segment lost 4 bases, leaving 5 bases of the junction unmatched. The CDR3 runs to 14 residues. Per the germline V gene, CDR1 is SGHDT and CDR2 is YYEEEE. The CDR3: CASSVRGANSPLHF. The DNA for the CDR3 is TGTGCCAGCAGCGTCAGGGGGGCGAATTCACCCCTCCACTTT.

With respect to this clone: Other DNA sequences from this sample encode an identical CDR3 as well. This rearrangement joins TRBV7-2 to TRBJ1-2; TRBD1 agrees at 8 bases. The CDR3 has 13 residues. CDR1 and CDR2 (germline): SGHTA, FQGNSA. V lost 5 bases and J lost 4; bases outside the gene matches: 3. The CDR3 protein is CASSPDRGYGYTF. Here the CDR3 DNA reads TGTGCCAGCAGCCCAGACAGGGGCTATGGCTACACCTTC.

The chain couples TRBV11-3 to TRBJ2-1; 8 bases fit TRBD2. The germline gives CDR1 SGHNT, CDR2 YENEEA. J lost 2 bases, V lost 5 bases, and 8 bases had no gene match. This CDR3 has 16 amino acids. CDR3: CASSPRGSGAYNEQFF. In DNA, the CDR3 is TGTGCCAGCAGCCCCCGCGGTAGCGGGGCCTACAATGAGCAGTTCTTC.

The table lists this clone with a count of one. The gene calls are TRBV29-1 and TRBJ2-3; 9 bases align to TRBD2. The germline CDR1 and CDR2 sequences are SQVTM and ANQGSEA. This CDR3 region has 14 residues. J lost 2 bases, V lost 8 bases, and 8 bases had no gene match. The CDR3 is CSLREGWDTDTQYF. The CDR3, as DNA: TGCAGCTTGCGGGAGGGGTGGGACACAGATACGCAGTATTTT.

This chain links TRBV9 with TRBJ1-1; 9 bases are a match to TRBD1. V lost 0 bases and J lost 1; bases outside the gene matches: 1. The CDR3 runs to 15 residues. Germline V lookup: CDR1 SGDLS, CDR2 YYNGEE. CDR3 in DNA: TGTGCCAGCAGCGTAGCGGGACAGGGGAACACTGAAGCTTTCTTT. This gives the protein CASSVAGQGNTEAFF.

The V gene is TRBV9, the J gene TRBJ2-5, with TRBD1 as a possible D gene (6 bases). The CDR3 has 13 residues. Trimming removed 0 bases at V and 5 bases at J, with 8 bases between. Germline loops: CDR1 SGDLS, CDR2 YYNGEE. This CDR3 reads CASSVGTAETQYF. CDR3 DNA sequence: TGTGCCAGCAGCGTAGGGACAGCCGAGACCCAGTACTTC.

The chain employs TRBV7-9 and TRBJ1-6; 7 nucleotides line up with TRBD1. The CDR3 loop spans 14 amino acids. Germline V CDR1 and CDR2: SEHNR, FQNEAQ (reference sequence). J gave up 9 bases and V 5 bases, and 7 bases lay outside the gene matches. CDR3 residues: CASSATGASSPLHF. DNA for the CDR3: TGTGCCAGCAGCGCCACAGGGGCCTCTTCACCCCTCCACTTT.

The rearrangement links TRBV6-2 or TRBV6-3 to TRBJ2-5; perhaps TRBD1 as D (5 bases). Looked up from germline, CDR1 is MNHEY and CDR2 is SVGEGT. Trimming pared 6 bases from V and 9 bases from J, leaving 23 bases between. CDR3 length: 15 residues. CDR3 DNA sequence: TGTGCCAGCAGCAACGGCCCCCGCTCCTCCAGGGCCCAGTACTTC. Translated, it gives CASSNGPRSSRAQYF.

This clone has a single count. The CDR3 region has the DNA TGTGCCAGCAGGTCCTTGGCGGGCGAGACCCAGTACTTC. It encodes CASRSLAGETQYF. The J gene is TRBJ2-5, the V gene TRBV6-5; weak D call: TRBD2 (5 bases). V was cut by 6 bases and J by 5 bases, with 13 bases left in between. The CDR3 totals 13 residues. Germline CDR1 MNHEY, CDR2 SVGAGI.

The chain uses TRBV5-1 and TRBJ1-4; 9 bases align to TRBD1. The CDR3 extends over 15 amino acids. Germline CDR1 is SGHRS and CDR2 is YFSETQ. V lost 4 bases and J lost 8; bases outside the gene matches: 9. For the CDR3, the DNA is TGCGCCAGCAGCGAGACAGGGGGAGGGGAGGAAAAACTGTTTTTT. Amino acid sequence: CASSETGGGEEKLFF.

This chain joins TRBV7-3 and TRBJ2-1; TRBD1 might be the D (5 bases). The V end was cut by 2 bases, the J end by 4 bases, with 12 bases between. The CDR3 is 15 amino acids. Germline V gene lookup returns CDR1 SGHTA and CDR2 FQGTGA. In nucleotides, the CDR3 is TGTGCCAGCAGCTTATCGGGCGACAGTTACAATGAGCAGTTCTTC. Its translation is CASSLSGDSYNEQFF. The entire variable domain, with the rest obtained from reference TRBV7-3 and TRBJ2-1, is as follows: GAGVSQTPSNKVTEKGKYVELRCDPISGHTALYWYRQSLGQGPEFLIYFQGTGAADDSGLPNDRFFAVRPEGSVSTLKIQRTERGDSAVYLCASSLSGDSYNEQFFGPGTRLTVL.

V usage is TRBV6-1 and J usage is TRBJ1-2, with TRBD1 as a possible D gene (6 bases). CDR3 size: 15 residues. Germline V CDR1 and CDR2: MNHNS, SASEGT. Trimming cost V 3 bases and J 4 bases, with 15 bases left between them. In DNA, the CDR3 is TGTGCCAGCAGTGATCTTACCGCAGGGGCCTATGGCTACACCTTC. This translates into CASSDLTAGAYGYTF.